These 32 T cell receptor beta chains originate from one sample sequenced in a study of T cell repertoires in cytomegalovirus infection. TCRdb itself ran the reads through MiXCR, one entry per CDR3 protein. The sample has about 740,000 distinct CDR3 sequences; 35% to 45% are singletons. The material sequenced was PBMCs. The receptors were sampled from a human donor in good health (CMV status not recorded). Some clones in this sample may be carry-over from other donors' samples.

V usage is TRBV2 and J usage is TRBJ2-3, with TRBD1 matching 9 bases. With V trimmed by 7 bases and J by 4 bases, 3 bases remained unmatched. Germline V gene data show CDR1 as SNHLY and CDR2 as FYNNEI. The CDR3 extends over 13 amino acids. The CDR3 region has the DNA TGTGCCAGCATCAGGACAGGGGCAGATACGCAGTATTTT. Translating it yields CASIRTGADTQYF.

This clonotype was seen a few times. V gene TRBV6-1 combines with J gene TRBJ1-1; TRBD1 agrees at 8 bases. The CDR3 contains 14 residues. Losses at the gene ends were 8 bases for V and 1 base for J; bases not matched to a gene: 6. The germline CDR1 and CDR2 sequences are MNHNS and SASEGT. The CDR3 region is CASGKQGGNTEAFF. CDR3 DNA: TGTGCCAGCGGAAAACAGGGGGGGAACACTGAAGCTTTCTTT.

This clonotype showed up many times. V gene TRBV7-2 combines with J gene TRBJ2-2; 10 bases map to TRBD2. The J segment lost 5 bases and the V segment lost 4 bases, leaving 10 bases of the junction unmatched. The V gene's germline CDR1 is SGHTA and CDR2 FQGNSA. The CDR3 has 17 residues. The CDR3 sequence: CASSSSPGLALTGELFF. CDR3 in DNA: TGTGCCAGCAGCTCGTCTCCGGGACTAGCGTTAACCGGGGAGCTGTTTTTT.

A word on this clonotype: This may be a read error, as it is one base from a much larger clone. This CDR3 reads CASSFSQGRVFF. CDR3 coding DNA: TGTGCCAGCAGCTTTAGTCAGGGTCGAGTTTTCTTT. This chain connects TRBV7-2 to TRBJ1-1, with a tentative D call TRBD1 (5 bases). Germline loops: CDR1 SGHTA, CDR2 FQGNSA. The CDR3 extends over 12 amino acids. V lost 3 bases and J 13 bases, leaving 15 bases between the germline ends.

The CDR3 DNA sequence: TGTGCCAGTAGTGGAGGGACTAGCACCGGGGAGCTGTTTTTT. Its protein is CASSGGTSTGELFF. V is TRBV19 and J is TRBJ2-2; 8 bases are a match to TRBD2. The junction had 3 bases not matched to a gene; V was cut back by 5 bases and J by 4 bases. Germline loops: CDR1 LNHDA, CDR2 SQIVND (reference sequence). The CDR3 totals 14 residues.

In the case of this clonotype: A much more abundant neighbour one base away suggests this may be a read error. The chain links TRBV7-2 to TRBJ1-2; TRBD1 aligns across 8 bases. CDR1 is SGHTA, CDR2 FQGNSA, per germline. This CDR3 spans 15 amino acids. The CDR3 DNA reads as TGTTCCAGCAGCCGTTATGCAGACAGGGGAAATGGCTACACCTTC. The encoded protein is CSSSRYADRGNGYTF. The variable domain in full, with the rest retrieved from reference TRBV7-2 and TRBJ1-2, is GAGVSQSPSNKVTEKGKDVELRCDPISGHTALYWYRQSLGQGLEFLIYFQGNSAPDKSGLPSDRFSAERTGGSVSTLTIQRTQQEDSAVYLCSSSRYADRGNGYTFGSGTRLTVV.

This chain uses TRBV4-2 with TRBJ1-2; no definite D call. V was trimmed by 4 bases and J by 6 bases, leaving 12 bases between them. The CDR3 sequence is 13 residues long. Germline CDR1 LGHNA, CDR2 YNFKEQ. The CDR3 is CASSRSQNDGYTF. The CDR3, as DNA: TGTGCCAGCAGCCGATCCCAAAATGATGGCTACACCTTC.

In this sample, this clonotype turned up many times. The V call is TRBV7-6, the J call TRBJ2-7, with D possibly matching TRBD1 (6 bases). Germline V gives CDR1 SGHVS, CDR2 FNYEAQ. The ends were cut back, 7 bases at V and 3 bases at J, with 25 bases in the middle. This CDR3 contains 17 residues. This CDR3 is CASNHRRAGEVFYEQYF. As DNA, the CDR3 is TGTGCCAGCAACCACCGTAGGGCAGGGGAAGTTTTCTACGAGCAGTACTTC.

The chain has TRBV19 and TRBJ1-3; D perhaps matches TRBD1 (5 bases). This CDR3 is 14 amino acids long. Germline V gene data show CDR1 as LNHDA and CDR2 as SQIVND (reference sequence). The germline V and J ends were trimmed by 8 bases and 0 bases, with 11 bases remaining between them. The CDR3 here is CASEDISSGNTIYF. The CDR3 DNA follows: TGTGCCAGTGAGGACATCAGCTCTGGAAACACCATATATTTT.

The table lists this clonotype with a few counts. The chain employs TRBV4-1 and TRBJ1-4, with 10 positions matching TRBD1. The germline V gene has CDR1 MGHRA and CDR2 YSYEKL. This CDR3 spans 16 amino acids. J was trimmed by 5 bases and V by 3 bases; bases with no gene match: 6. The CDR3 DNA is TGCGCCAGCAGCCATGTTTCGGGACAGGGGAATGAAAAACTGTTTTTT. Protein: CASSHVSGQGNEKLFF.

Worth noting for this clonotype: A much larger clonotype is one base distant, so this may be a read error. CDR3 residues: CASITSGGPGETQYF. The CDR3 nucleotides are TGTGCCAGCATCACCAGCGGGGGGCCGGGGGAGACCCAGTACTTC. This chain joins TRBV7-3 and TRBJ2-5; TRBD2 aligns across 9 bases. Germline V gene sequence: CDR1 SGHTA, CDR2 FQGTGA. The junction had 11 bases not matched to a gene; V was cut back by 7 bases and J by 5 bases. This CDR3 spans 15 amino acids.

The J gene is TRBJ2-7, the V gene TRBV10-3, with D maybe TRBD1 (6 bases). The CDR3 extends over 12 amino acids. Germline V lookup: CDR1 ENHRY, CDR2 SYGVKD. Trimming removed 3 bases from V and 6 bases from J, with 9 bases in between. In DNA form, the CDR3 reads TGTGCCATCAGTGAATCAGGGGTCGAGCAGTACTTC. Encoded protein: CAISESGVEQYF.

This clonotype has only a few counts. The CDR3: CASSPGGQTHQETQYF. CDR3 DNA: TGCGCCAGCAGCCCCGGTGGGCAGACTCACCAAGAGACCCAGTACTTC. J is TRBJ2-5 and V is TRBV4-1; D is uncertain. This CDR3 has 16 residues. V lost 4 bases and J lost 0, with 15 bases in between. Germline V gene data show CDR1 as MGHRA and CDR2 as YSYEKL.

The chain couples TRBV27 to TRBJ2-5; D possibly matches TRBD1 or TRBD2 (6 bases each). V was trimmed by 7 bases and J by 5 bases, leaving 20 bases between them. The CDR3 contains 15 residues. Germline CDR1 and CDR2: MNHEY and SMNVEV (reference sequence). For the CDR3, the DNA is TGTGCCAGCAACAAGGGCTGGGGGGCCAGGGAGACCCAGTACTTC. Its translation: CASNKGWGARETQYF.

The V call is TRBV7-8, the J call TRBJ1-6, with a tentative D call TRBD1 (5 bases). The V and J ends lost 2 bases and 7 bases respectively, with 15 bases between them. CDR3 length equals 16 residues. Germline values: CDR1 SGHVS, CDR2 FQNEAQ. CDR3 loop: CASSLIKGTMNSPLHF. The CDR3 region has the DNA TGTGCCAGCAGCTTAATAAAGGGGACCATGAATTCACCCCTCCACTTT.

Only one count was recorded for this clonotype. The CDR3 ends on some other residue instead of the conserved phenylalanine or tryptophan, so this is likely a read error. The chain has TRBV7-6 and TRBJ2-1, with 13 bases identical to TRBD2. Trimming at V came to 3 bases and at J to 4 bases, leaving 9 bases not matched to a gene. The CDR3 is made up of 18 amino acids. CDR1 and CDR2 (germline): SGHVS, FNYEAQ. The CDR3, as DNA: TGTGCCAGCAGCTTCCGACTAGCGGGGGGCCTTTCGTACAATGAGCAGTTCTTA. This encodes CASSFRLAGGLSYNEQFL.

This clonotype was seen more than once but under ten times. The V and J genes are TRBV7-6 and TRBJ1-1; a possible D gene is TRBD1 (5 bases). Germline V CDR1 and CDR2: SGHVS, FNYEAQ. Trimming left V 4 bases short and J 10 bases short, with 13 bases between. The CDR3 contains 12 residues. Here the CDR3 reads CASSSMQGRAFF. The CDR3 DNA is TGTGCCAGCAGCTCTATGCAGGGTAGAGCTTTCTTT.

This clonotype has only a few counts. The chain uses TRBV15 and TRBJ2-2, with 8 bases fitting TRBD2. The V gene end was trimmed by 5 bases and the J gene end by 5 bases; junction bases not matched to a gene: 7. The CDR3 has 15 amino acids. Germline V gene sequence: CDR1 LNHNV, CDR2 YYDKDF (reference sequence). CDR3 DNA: TGTGCCACCAGCGTCGGACTAGCCGAAACCGGGGAGCTGTTTTTT. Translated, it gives CATSVGLAETGELFF.

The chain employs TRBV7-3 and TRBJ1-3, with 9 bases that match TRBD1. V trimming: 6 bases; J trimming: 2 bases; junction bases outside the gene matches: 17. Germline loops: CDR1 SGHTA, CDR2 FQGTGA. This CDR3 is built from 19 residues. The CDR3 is CASSPQAQGARWPGNTIYF. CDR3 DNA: TGTGCCAGCAGTCCTCAAGCACAGGGGGCGCGGTGGCCTGGAAACACCATATATTTT.

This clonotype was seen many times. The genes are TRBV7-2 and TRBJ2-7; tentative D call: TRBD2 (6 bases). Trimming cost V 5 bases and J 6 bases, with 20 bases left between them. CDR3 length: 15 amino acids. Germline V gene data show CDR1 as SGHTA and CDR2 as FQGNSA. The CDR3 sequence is CASSQSVGGSSEQYF. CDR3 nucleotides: TGTGCCAGCAGCCAGTCCGTGGGGGGTTCTTCCGAGCAGTACTTC.

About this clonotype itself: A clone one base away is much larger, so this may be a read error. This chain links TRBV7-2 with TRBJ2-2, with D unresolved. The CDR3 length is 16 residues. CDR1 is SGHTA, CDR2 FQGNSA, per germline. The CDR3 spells CASSLMFGSNTVELFF. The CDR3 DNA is TGTGCCAGCAGCTTAATGTTCGGTTCTAACACCGTGGAGCTGTTTTTT.

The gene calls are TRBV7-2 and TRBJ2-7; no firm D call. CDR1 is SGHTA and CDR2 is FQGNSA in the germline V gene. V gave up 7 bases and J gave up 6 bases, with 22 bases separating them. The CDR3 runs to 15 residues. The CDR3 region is CASTLGRHGGAEQYF. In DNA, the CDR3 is TGTGCCAGCACTCTAGGACGGCATGGCGGTGCCGAGCAGTACTTC.

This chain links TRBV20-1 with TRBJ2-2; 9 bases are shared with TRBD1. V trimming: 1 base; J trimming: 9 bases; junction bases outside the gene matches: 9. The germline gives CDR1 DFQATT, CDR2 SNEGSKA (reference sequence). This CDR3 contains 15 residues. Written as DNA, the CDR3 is TGCAGTGCTAGAGGTCCGGGACAGGGTTTCTGGGAGCTGTTTTTT. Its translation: CSARGPGQGFWELFF.

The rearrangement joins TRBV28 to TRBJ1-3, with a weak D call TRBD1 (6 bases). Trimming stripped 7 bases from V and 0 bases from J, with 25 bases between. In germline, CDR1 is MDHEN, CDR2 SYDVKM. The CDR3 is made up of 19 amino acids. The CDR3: CASTRPGHRLTPSGNTIYF. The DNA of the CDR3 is TGTGCCAGCACCAGACCGGGACACCGGCTCACCCCCTCTGGAAACACCATATATTTT.

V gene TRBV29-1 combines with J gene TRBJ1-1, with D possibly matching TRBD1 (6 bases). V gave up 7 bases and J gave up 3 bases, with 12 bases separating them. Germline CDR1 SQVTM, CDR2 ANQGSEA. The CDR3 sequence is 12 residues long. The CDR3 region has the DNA TGCAGCGCTGTCGAGGGGGACACTGAAGCTTTCTTT. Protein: CSAVEGDTEAFF.

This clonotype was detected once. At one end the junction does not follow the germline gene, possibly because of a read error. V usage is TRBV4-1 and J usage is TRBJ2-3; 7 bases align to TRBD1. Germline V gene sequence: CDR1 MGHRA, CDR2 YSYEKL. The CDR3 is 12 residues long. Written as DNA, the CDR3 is TGCGCCAGCAGCCACGGAGGCGGACAGGTAAGTTTT. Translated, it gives CASSHGGGQVSF.

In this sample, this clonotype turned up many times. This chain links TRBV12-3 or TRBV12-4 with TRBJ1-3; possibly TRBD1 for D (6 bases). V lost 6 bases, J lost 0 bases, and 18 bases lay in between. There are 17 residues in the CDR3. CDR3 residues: CASSDRTAGSSGNTIYF. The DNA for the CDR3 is TGTGCCAGCAGCGACAGGACAGCGGGGAGCTCTGGAAACACCATATATTTT.

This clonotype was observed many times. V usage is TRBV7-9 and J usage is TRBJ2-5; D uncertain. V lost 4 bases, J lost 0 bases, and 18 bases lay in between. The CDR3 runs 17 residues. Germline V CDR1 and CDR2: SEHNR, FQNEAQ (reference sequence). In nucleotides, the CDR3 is TGTGCCAGCAGCTCCTTAAAGACGGCACAGTACCAAGAGACCCAGTACTTC. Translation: CASSSLKTAQYQETQYF.

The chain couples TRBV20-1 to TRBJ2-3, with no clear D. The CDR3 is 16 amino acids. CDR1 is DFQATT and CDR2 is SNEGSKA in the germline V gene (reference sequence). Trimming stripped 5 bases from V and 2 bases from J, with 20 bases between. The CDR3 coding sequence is TGCAGTGCTCTAATTTGGAGCGATCATTACACAGATACGCAGTATTTT. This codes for CSALIWSDHYTDTQYF.

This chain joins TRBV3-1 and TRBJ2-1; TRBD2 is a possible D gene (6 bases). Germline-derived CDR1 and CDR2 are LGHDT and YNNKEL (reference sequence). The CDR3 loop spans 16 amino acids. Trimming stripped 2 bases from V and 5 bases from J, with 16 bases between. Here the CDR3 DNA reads TGTGCCAGCAGCCAAAACCTTGGACTATCAAACAATGAGCAGTTCTTC. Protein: CASSQNLGLSNNEQFF.

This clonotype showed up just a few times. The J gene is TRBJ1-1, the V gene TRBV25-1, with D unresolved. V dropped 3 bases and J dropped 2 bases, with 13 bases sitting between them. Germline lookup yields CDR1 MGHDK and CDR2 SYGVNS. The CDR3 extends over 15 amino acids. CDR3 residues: CASSDPLRTNTEAFF. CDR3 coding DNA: TGTGCCAGCAGTGACCCTCTGAGGACCAACACTGAAGCTTTCTTT.

The CDR3 region has the DNA TGTGCCAGCAGCCAAGGGACAGGGGGCCGGTTGCGGGCCGGGGAGCTGTTTTTT. Residues: CASSQGTGGRLRAGELFF. The chain has TRBV14 and TRBJ2-2, with 11 bases identical to TRBD1. CDR3 length: 18 residues. Trimming cost V 1 base and J 6 bases; bases outside gene matches: 10. CDR1 is SGHDN, CDR2 FVKESK, per germline.